This TCR beta chain was sequenced in a study of blood T cells in healthy people across ages. Using a J-beta primer mix together with a sample-barcoded 5' primer, a second PCR was run for about 6 to 11 cycles. MiXCR, applied by TCRdb to the 5' RACE reads, yields one record per CDR3 protein. The table lists 1.8 million or so distinct CDR3 sequences, about two fifths of them singletons. Around 9.5 milliliters of peripheral blood were drawn from each donor. This clonotype was seen only a few times. This CDR3 region has 14 residues. The germline CDR1 and CDR2 sequences are SGHRS and YFSETQ. The germline V and J ends were trimmed by 0 bases and 4 bases, with 10 bases remaining between them.

The clonotype was recovered from a human donor in good health. J is TRBJ1-1 and V is TRBV5-1; D unresolved. Sequenced: blood. The CDR3 DNA sequence: TGCGCCAGCAGCTTGGCTATGGGCAGCACTGAAGCTTTCTTT. The encoded protein is CASSLAMGSTEAFF.